The entry below gives a single T cell receptor beta chain sequence along with its context. What it recognizes is unknown. Germline CDR1 reads GTSNPN; CDR2 reads SVGIG (reference sequence). This CDR3 contains 14 residues. Cell sorting via CD45RO/CCR7/CD25/CD127/CD95/CD27 was performed to obtain CD4+ naive, central memory, regulatory and stem cell-like memory cells. The data belong to a study of beta chain features in type 1 diabetes. General study points: TCRB repertoires of naive, central memory and Treg cells appeared more similar among patients than among healthy donors. Equally in patients and controls, shorter templates might have been favored by PCR. TCRB CDR3s were moderately but significantly shorter in Type 1 diabetes patients in all four CD4+ subsets.

The investigators reverse transcribed all of the isolated RNA, so they sequenced expressed TCRB transcripts. The average output of naive, central memory and regulatory T cell samples was millions of reads. Generated by immunoSEQ multiplex PCR, the TCRdb table keeps only in-frame clones and is missing some. This table has hundreds of thousands of clones, over 13% appearing once. The sequence came from a young man with type 1 diabetes. V and J are TRBV30 and TRBJ2-5; D not resolved. The J call may be wrong; the DNA end is better matched by TRBJ2-7. The sequenced sample was naive CD4+ T cells from blood. The CDR3 sequence is CAWSIGSSRNEQYF. The CDR3 DNA follows: TGTGCCTGGAGCATTGGGTCGTCCCGAAACGAGCAGTACTTC.